Included here is one T cell receptor beta chain sequence, with context. Its matching antigen is unknown. This sample is drawn from a study of Tregs in tolerant kidney transplant recipients. CD4+CD25+CD127- Tregs, CD4+CD25- non-Tregs, CD4 and CD8 cells were sorted. Before regulatory T cell sorting, thawed PBMCs rested overnight at 37°C in 200 IU/ml IL-2. Study-level points and caveats: Few patients were studied, so findings need validation in larger groups. The most relevant donor-specific Treg TCRbeta repertoire apparently came from expansion with activated donor B cells.

Sequencing used immunoSEQ multiplex PCR; TCRdb keeps in-frame clones, though not all of them. The table includes tens of thousands of clones, 91% detected once. Sequencing input: Tregs from blood. The receptor was isolated from a human donor in good health.

The CDR3 DNA sequence: TGTGCCAGCAGCTTATCTAGCGGGGAGTACAATGAGCAGTTCTTC. The encoded protein is CASSLSSGEYNEQFF. The rearrangement uses TRBV11-2 and TRBJ2-1, with 9 nucleotides matching TRBD2. J gave up 4 bases and V 2 bases, and 3 bases lay outside the gene matches. The CDR3 is 15 amino acids. Germline V gene sequence: CDR1 SGHAT, CDR2 FQNNGV.